This TCR beta chain was sequenced during a study of patients and donors after allogeneic stem cell transplantation. One entry per CDR3 protein, called by TCRdb with MiXCR from the RT-PCR reads. This sample has hundreds of thousands of distinct CDR3 sequences, with more than 15% found just once. As regards this clonotype: The junction shows a germline mismatch at one end, possibly a read error.

The CDR3 has 12 amino acids. The germline CDR1 and CDR2 sequences are ENHRY and SYGVKD. What was sequenced was blood, either unsorted or a sorted T cell fraction (not recorded which). This sequence joins TRBV10-3 and TRBJ2-3; TRBD1 aligns across 8 bases. This sequence was found in a human donor who was either an allogeneic HSCT recipient or a stem cell or donor lymphocyte infusion donor (not recorded which). It is not recorded whose cells these are; they may come from a transplant donor. DNA for the CDR3: TGTGCCATCCAACCGGGACAGGAGCGACCCCTATTT. Protein product: CAIQPGQERPLF.